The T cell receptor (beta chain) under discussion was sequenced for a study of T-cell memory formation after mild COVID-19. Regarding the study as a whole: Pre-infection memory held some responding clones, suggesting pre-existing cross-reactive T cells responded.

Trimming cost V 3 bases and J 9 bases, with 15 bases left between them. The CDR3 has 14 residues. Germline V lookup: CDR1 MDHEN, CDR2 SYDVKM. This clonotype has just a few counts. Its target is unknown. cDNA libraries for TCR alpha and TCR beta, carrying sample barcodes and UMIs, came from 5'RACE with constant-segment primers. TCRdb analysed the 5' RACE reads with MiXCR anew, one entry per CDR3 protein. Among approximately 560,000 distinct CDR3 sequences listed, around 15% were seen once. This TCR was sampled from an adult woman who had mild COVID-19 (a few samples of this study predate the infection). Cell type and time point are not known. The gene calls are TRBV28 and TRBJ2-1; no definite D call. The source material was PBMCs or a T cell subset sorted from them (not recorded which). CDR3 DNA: TGTGCCAGCAGTTTTGGGTCCCTCCGGGTTGAGCAGTTCTTC. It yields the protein CASSFGSLRVEQFF.